Listed below are T cell receptor beta chains from one sample, sequenced in a study of glioma-infiltrating T cells. TCRdb passed the multiplex PCR reads through MiXCR, listing each CDR3 protein once. The sample records about 130,000 distinct CDR3 sequences, more than 20% being singletons. Source material: glioma tissue, nonneoplastic brain tissue, or PBMCs (not recorded which). The receptors shown here come from a human donor with low-grade glioma or glioblastoma, undergoing nonglioma brain surgery, or in good health (not recorded which). The CDR3 runs from the conserved cysteine through the conserved F or W. A D gene is named only where the DNA matches it firmly. Clone size, where shown, is once, few, many, or a class for clones that have expanded.

>TRBV15|TRBJ2-6|NA|NA
TGTGCCACCTGCAGGGACTCTGGGGCCAACGTCCTGACTTTC
CATCRDSGANVLTF
>TRBV7-2|TRBJ2-5|few|NA
TGTGCCAGCAGCCCCTTGGGGACCTTCCAAGAGACCCAGTACTTC
CASSPLGTFQETQYF
>TRBV11-2|TRBJ1-1|NA|TRBD1
TGTGCCAGCAGCTCGGGACAGGGGAACACTGAAGCTTTCTTT
CASSSGQGNTEAFF
>TRBV6-1|TRBJ1-5|few|NA
TGTGCCAGCAGTCTTTCAGAGTTTAGCAATCAGCCCCAGCATTTT
CASSLSEFSNQPQHF
>TRBV6-6|TRBJ1-1|few|TRBD1
TGTGCCAGCAGTTACCCATACGGGACAGGGGACACTGAAGCTTTCTTT
CASSYPYGTGDTEAFF
>TRBV12-3/TRBV12-4|TRBJ2-3|few|NA
TGTGCCAGCACCATGTATTCAGATACGCAGTATTTT
CASTMYSDTQYF
>TRBV28|TRBJ2-4|many|NA
TGTGCCAGCAGTTCTGGACTGTACAAAAACATTCAGTACTTC
CASSSGLYKNIQYF
>TRBV15|TRBJ2-5|many|TRBD1
TGTGCCACTGAAGACAGGGACCAAGAGACCCAGTACTTC
CATEDRDQETQYF
>TRBV15|TRBJ1-2|NA|NA
TGTGCCATCAGTCCAGGGAGCTACGGCTACACCTTC
CAISPGSYGYTF
>TRBV20-1|TRBJ2-5|few|TRBD2
TGCAGTGCTAGACTAGCGGGGGCACAGGAGACCCAGTACTTC
CSARLAGAQETQYF
>TRBV20-1|TRBJ1-2|NA|NA
TGCAGTGCTACATCAAAACAGATAGGGATCCACTATGGCTACACCTTC
CSATSKQIGIHYGYTF
>TRBV6-1|TRBJ1-1|many|TRBD1
TGTGCCAGCAGAGGGACAGGGAAGATGAACACTGAAGCTTTCTTT
CASRGTGKMNTEAFF
>TRBV29-1|TRBJ2-2|NA|TRBD1
TGCAGCGTTCACCACAGGGGGAACACCGGGGAGCTGTTTTTT
CSVHHRGNTGELFF
>TRBV7-2|TRBJ2-5|few|NA
TGTGCCAGCAGCCGGGGAGTGGAAGAGACCCAGTACTTC
CASSRGVEETQYF
>TRBV7-6|TRBJ1-3|NA|NA
TGTGCCAGCAGCTTAGGGGCAGCCGGAAACACCATATATTTT
CASSLGAAGNTIYF
>TRBV6-1|TRBJ1-3|many|NA
TGTGCCAGTGGACAGTCCTCTGGAAACACCATATATTTT
CASGQSSGNTIYF
>TRBV27|TRBJ2-3|many|NA
TGTGCCAGCAGTCCCATAGCCACAGATACGCAGTATTTT
CASSPIATDTQYF
>TRBV6-1|TRBJ2-3|many|NA
TGTGCCAGCAGTGAAGTAAAGAGACCGAGCACAGATACGCAGTATTTT
CASSEVKRPSTDTQYF
>TRBV10-3|TRBJ1-6|NA|TRBD1
TGTGCCATCAGTGAGGACAGGGGGCCTTCACCCCTCCACTTT
CAISEDRGPSPLHF
>TRBV19|TRBJ1-2|NA|NA
TGTGCCAGTAAGGGTGGCAGGGAAGGAGGAAACTATGGCTACACCTTC
CASKGGREGGNYGYTF
>TRBV6-6|TRBJ1-6|many|TRBD1
TGTGCCAGCAGTTACGTGACAGGGGTCTCACCCCTCCACTTT
CASSYVTGVSPLHF
>TRBV6-1|TRBJ1-6|many|NA
TGTGCCAGCAGTGCAGGAAATTCACCCCTCCACTTT
CASSAGNSPLHF
>TRBV3-1|TRBJ2-5|few|TRBD2
TGTGCCAGCAGCCAAGCCGGGACTAGCGGACAAGAGACCCAGTACTTC
CASSQAGTSGQETQYF
>TRBV2|TRBJ2-3|NA|NA
TGTGCCAGCAGTGACGGGAACACAGATACGCAGTATTTT
CASSDGNTDTQYF
>TRBV7-3|TRBJ2-3|few|NA
TGTGCCAGCAGCTTATCTGGGGGGATCACAGATACGCAGTATTTT
CASSLSGGITDTQYF
>TRBV24-1|TRBJ1-2|NA|NA
TGTGCCACCAGTTATTCTCCCTCCCAGGGGAATGGCTACACCTTC
CATSYSPSQGNGYTF
>TRBV3-1|TRBJ2-3|few|TRBD1
TGTGCCAGCAGCCCTCTTAAGGGGGCAGGGACAGATACGCAGTATTTT
CASSPLKGAGTDTQYF
>TRBV12-3/TRBV12-4|TRBJ2-1|NA|TRBD2
TGTGCCAGCACCGGACTAGCGGGGGCTCGCTCCTACAATGAGCAGTTCTTC
CASTGLAGARSYNEQFF
>TRBV10-1|TRBJ2-3|NA|NA
TGCGCCAGCAGTGCGGCAAGCACAGATACGCAGTATTTT
CASSAASTDTQYF
>TRBV9|TRBJ1-1|NA|NA
TGTGCCAGCAGCGTATTGCAGGATAACACTGAAGCTTTCTTT
CASSVLQDNTEAFF
>TRBV24-1|TRBJ2-1|NA|TRBD1
TGTGCCACCAGTGATTCCGGGACAGGGGTCTCCTACAATGAGCAGTTCTTC
CATSDSGTGVSYNEQFF
>TRBV7-9|TRBJ2-3|NA|TRBD1
TGTGCCAGCAGCTACCCGGGACAGGGTGTGGGGGACACAGATACGCAGTATTTT
CASSYPGQGVGDTDTQYF
>TRBV6-1|TRBJ2-4|NA|TRBD1
TGTGCCAGCAGTTGGGACAGGGCCAAAAACATTCAGTACTTC
CASSWDRAKNIQYF
>TRBV28|TRBJ2-4|many|NA
TGTGCCAGCAGTTTGAACAGTCCCCACATTCAGTACTTC
CASSLNSPHIQYF
>TRBV28|TRBJ2-6|few|NA
TGTGCCAGCAGTTTACAGATCTCTGGGGCCAACGTCCTGACTTTC
CASSLQISGANVLTF
>TRBV7-6|TRBJ2-5|NA|NA
TGTGCCAGCAGCTTCCCCACAGGGGGGGTAGAGACCCAGTACTTC
CASSFPTGGVETQYF
>TRBV10-2|TRBJ2-1|few|TRBD1
TGCGCCAGCAGGACAGGGGTTCGGCCCTACAATGAGCAGTTCTTC
CASRTGVRPYNEQFF
>TRBV19|TRBJ1-1|NA|NA
TGTGCCAGTAGTATAGTGTCTACATGGGGGTTGAACACTGAAGCTTTCTTT
CASSIVSTWGLNTEAFF
>TRBV7-8|TRBJ1-1|NA|NA
TGTGCCAGCAGCTTAGTTTCACACCCGAACACTGAAGCTTTCTTT
CASSLVSHPNTEAFF